The count of the clone carrying this T cell receptor (beta chain) is one. Its antigen is currently unknown. The sample originates from a study of cytomegalovirus exposure and HLA in healthy donors. V lost 2 bases, J lost 1 base, and 12 bases lay in between. CDR3 length: 16 amino acids. Germline V gives CDR1 MNHNS, CDR2 SASEGT. Assay: immunoSEQ multiplex PCR; the TCRdb copy retains only in-frame clones and omits some. The data contain 210,000 or so clones, around 88% of them singletons. Findings of the study overall: The classifier, whose performance was assessed in both the original and validation cohorts, reportedly diagnosed cytomegalovirus status with high specificity and sensitivity. Cytomegalovirus association was assigned to approximately 180 TCR beta chains.

This sequence joins TRBV6-1 and TRBJ2-1, with D tentatively TRBD2 (5 bases). Sequencing was carried out using PBMCs. The sequence came from a woman between 18 and 29 years old in good health and CMV-seronegative. The CDR3 is CASSESGIISYNEQFF. The CDR3 coding sequence is TGTGCCAGCAGTGAATCCGGGATAATATCCTACAATGAGCAGTTCTTC.